This note documents a single TCR beta chain sequence. Its matching antigen is unknown. The sample belongs to a study of OX40 agonist ivuxolimab in advanced cancers. Study summary: Patients were 82.7% male with ages roughly 23 to 79, mean roughly 64.

Germline assignment: CDR1 SGHTA and CDR2 FQGTGA. The CDR3 is made up of 14 amino acids. V was cut by 5 bases and J by 3 bases, with 13 bases left in between. Systemic immunosuppression or autoimmune disease history was grounds to exclude patients. Measured with immunoSEQ multiplex PCR; TCRdb has only the in-frame clones, and not every one. This sample has 70,000 to 75,000 clones; about 85% occur once, and the top ten carry 0.5% to 0.55%. The study, taken as a whole, reports: On average, a greater number of expanded clones characterised CD8+ T cells relative to CD4+. Both CD4+ and CD8+ T cell populations in blood had undergone clonal expansion by week 6 at 0.1 to 3.0 mg/kg.

The TCR was taken from an adult with an advanced solid tumor such as melanoma, head and neck, liver or kidney cancer. The chain couples TRBV7-3 to TRBJ1-1; D possibly corresponds to TRBD1 (5 bases). The specimen comprised CD4+ or CD8+ T cells sorted from blood, sampled in a trial of the OX40 agonist ivuxolimab. CDR3 nucleotides: TGTGCCAGCAGCCTGGGGGGTCAACACACTGAAGCTTTCTTT. Protein product: CASSLGGQHTEAFF. Full variable domain (rest looked up from reference TRBV7-3 and TRBJ1-1): GAGVSQTPSNKVTEKGKYVELRCDPISGHTALYWYRQSLGQGPEFLIYFQGTGAADDSGLPNDRFFAVRPEGSVSTLKIQRTERGDSAVYLCASSLGGQHTEAFFGQGTRLTVV.